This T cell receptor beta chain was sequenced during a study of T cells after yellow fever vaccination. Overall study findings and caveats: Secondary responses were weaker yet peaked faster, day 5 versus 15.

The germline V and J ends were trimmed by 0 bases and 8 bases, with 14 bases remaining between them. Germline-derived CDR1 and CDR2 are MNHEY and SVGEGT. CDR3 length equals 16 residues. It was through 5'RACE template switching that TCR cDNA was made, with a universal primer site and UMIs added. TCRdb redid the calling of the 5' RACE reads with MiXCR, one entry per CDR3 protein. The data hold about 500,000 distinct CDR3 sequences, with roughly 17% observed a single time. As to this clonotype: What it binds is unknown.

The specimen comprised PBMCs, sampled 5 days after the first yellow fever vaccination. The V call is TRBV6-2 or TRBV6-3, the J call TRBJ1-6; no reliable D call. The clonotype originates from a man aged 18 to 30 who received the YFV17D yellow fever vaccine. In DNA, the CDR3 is TGTGCCAGCAGTTACTCGATTCGGGGTCGTGATTCACCCCTCCACTTT. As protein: CASSYSIRGRDSPLHF.